This T cell receptor (beta chain) was recovered during a study of CD4 T cells in relation to SARS-CoV-2 and coronaviruses. Comment on this clone: Its antigen is undetermined.

CDR3 length equals 17 residues. With 7 bases clipped from V and 0 bases from J, the junction kept 12 bases outside the gene matches. The germline V gene has CDR1 SGHNT and CDR2 YENEEA. The protocol was immunoSEQ multiplex PCR, while the TCRdb copy is restricted to in-frame clones and leaves out a portion. The sample lists 30,000 or so clones, nearly 80% occurring once. Before the COVID-19 pandemic, during about 2010-2018, CD4+ T cells were taken from unexposed donors. CD4+ T cells were isolated from the cells after about nine days of culture. Unexposed-donor CD4+ T cells were probed with SARS-CoV-2 S/N and four cold-coronavirus spikes, cells permitting. Cultures held two million PBMCs per well with about 10 IU/ml IL-2.

This TCR derives from a human donor in good health. The sequencing input was CD4+ T cells from PBMCs, cultured in vitro. This sequence joins TRBV11-3 and TRBJ2-4; 7 bases are a match to TRBD1. Here the CDR3 reads CASTLRATGVAKNIQYF. DNA for the CDR3: TGTGCCAGCACCCTTAGAGCCACAGGGGTAGCCAAAAACATTCAGTACTTC.